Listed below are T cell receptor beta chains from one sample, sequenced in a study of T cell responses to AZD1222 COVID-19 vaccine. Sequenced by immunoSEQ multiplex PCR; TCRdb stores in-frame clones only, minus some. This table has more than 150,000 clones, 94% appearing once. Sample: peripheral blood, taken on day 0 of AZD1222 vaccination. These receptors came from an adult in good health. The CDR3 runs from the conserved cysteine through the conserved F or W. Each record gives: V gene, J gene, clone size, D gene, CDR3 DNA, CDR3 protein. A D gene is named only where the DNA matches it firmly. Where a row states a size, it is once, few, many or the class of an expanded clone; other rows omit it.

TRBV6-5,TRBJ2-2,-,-,TGTGCCAGCAGGGGCGGCGGGCGGGAGCTGTTTTTT,CASRGGGRELFF
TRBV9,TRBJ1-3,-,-,TGTGCCAGCAGCGTAGGAGGAGTGGAAAACACCATATATTTT,CASSVGGVENTIYF
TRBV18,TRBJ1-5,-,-,TGTGCCAGCTCACCGACCGGGAGGTGGGATCAGCCCCAGCATTTT,CASSPTGRWDQPQHF
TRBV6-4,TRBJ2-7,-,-,TGTGCCAGCGGTGGGCGGATACCCTGTCGAGAGCAGTACTTC,CASGGRIPCREQYF
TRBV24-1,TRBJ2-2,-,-,TGTGCCACCCAGGGGAGGGACACCGGGGAGCTGTTTTTT,CATQGRDTGELFF
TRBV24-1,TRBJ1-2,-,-,TGTGCCACCAGTGATGCGGGCCTACTGGATGGCTACACCTTC,CATSDAGLLDGYTF
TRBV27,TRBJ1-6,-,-,TGTGCCAGCAGTTTATATTCCCAGGGTCGCAATTCACCCCTCCACTTT,CASSLYSQGRNSPLHF
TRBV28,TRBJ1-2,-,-,TGTGCCAGCAGTTTATCCCCAGCTAACAGGGGCTACACCTTC,CASSLSPANRGYTF
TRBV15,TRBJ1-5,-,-,TGTGCCACCAGCAGAGAACGGGACGGTAATCAGCCCCAGCATTTT,CATSRERDGNQPQHF
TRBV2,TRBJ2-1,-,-,TGTGCCAGCAGCGATCTAGCCGGGACTCTTGAGTTCTTC,CASSDLAGTLEFF
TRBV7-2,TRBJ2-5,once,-,TGTGCCAGCAGCGCTAATTGGGCCGAACCCTCGGAGACCCAGTACTTC,CASSANWAEPSETQYF
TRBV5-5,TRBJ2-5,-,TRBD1,TGTGCCAGCAGCTTGGGACAGGGTCGAATGGAGACCCAGTACTTC,CASSLGQGRMETQYF